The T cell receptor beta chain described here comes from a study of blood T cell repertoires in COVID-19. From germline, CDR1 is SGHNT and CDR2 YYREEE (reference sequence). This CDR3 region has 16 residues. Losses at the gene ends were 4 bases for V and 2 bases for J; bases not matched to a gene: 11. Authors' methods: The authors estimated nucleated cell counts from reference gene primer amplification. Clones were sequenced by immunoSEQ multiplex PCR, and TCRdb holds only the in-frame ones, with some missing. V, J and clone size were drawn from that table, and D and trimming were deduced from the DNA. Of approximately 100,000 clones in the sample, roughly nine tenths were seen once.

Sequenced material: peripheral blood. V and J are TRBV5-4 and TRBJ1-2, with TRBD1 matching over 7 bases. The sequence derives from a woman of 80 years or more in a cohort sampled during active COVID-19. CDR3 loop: CASSSTTGQRNYGYTF. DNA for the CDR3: TGTGCCAGCAGCAGCACCACGGGACAGAGGAACTATGGCTACACCTTC.